These T cell receptor beta chains were read from a single sample in a study of CD8+ T cells in alopecia areata. Sequenced by immunoSEQ multiplex PCR; TCRdb stores in-frame clones only, minus some. The table lists fewer than 100,000 clones, roughly two fifths of them singletons, with about 0.79% in the top ten. Sequencing was carried out using CD4+ T cells sorted from blood. Receptor source: a human donor with alopecia areata. CDR3s include the opening cysteine and the closing phenylalanine or tryptophan. A D gene is named only where the DNA matches it firmly. The size field is filled for only some rows; it gives once, few, many or a size class.

d_call j_call clone_size v_call cdr3_aa cdr3_nt
TRBD1 TRBJ1-6 - TRBV30 CAWSIRTGGNSPLHF TGTGCCTGGAGTATACGGACAGGAGGGAATTCACCCCTCCACTTT
- TRBJ2-3 - TRBV29-1 CSVGDYRATDTQYF TGCAGCGTTGGGGACTACAGGGCTACAGATACGCAGTATTTT
- TRBJ2-1 - TRBV4-1 CASSQGLRGEQFF TGCGCCAGCAGCCAAGGCCTCCGTGGTGAGCAGTTCTTC
- TRBJ2-1 once TRBV30 CASTQRKPGQFNNEQFF TGTGCCTCTACACAGAGGAAGCCAGGACAGTTCAACAATGAGCAGTTCTTC
TRBD2 TRBJ2-5 few TRBV5-1 CASSQGLAGASRGETQYF TGCGCCAGCAGCCAGGGACTAGCGGGAGCCTCTAGGGGAGAGACCCAGTACTTC
TRBD1 TRBJ2-2 - TRBV14 CASSQEWRTGRSGELFF TGTGCCAGCAGCCAAGAGTGGAGGACAGGGAGGTCCGGGGAGCTGTTTTTT
TRBD2 TRBJ2-1 few TRBV14 CASSQGRTGGEFF TGTGCCAGCAGCCAAGGGCGGACGGGAGGCGAGTTCTTC
- TRBJ2-7 - TRBV27 CATRGAYEQYF TGTGCCACCAGGGGTGCCTACGAGCAGTACTTC
TRBD1 TRBJ1-4 - TRBV29-1 CSAWTGYEKLFF TGCAGCGCCTGGACAGGCTATGAAAAACTGTTTTTT
- TRBJ1-4 - TRBV29-1 CSAMPEGNEKLFF TGCAGCGCCATGCCCGAGGGTAATGAAAAACTGTTTTTT
- TRBJ2-7 few TRBV29-1 CSAGAQGYEQYF TGCAGCGCCGGTGCCCAGGGCTACGAGCAGTACTTC
TRBD1 TRBJ2-5 - TRBV4-3 CASSQAGQGREETQYF TGCGCCAGCAGCCAAGCGGGACAGGGCCGGGAAGAGACCCAGTACTTC
TRBD1 TRBJ1-6 once TRBV30 CAWSRDRGLSPLHF TGTGCCTGGAGTCGGGACAGGGGATTATCGCCCCTCCACTTT
- TRBJ1-1 few TRBV20-1 CSARENTEAFF TGCAGTGCTAGGGAGAACACTGAAGCTTTCTTT
TRBD1 TRBJ2-1 few TRBV4-2 CASSQDPGTDNEQFF TGTGCCAGCAGCCAAGATCCGGGGACAGACAATGAGCAGTTCTTC
TRBD2 TRBJ2-1 few TRBV7-9 CASSQSGRASGEQFF TGTGCCAGCAGCCAAAGCGGGAGGGCGTCAGGTGAGCAGTTCTTC
- TRBJ2-3 few TRBV2 CASSDRWGLTDTQYF TGTGCCAGCAGTGATCGATGGGGACTTACAGATACGCAGTATTTT
TRBD2 TRBJ2-7 - TRBV5-4 CASSFSAGGHYEQYF TGTGCCAGCAGCTTTTCGGCGGGGGGCCACTACGAGCAGTACTTC
- TRBJ1-1 - TRBV30 CAWSVWRNTEAFF TGTGCCTGGAGTGTGTGGCGGAACACTGAAGCTTTCTTT
- TRBJ1-4 - TRBV28 CASSLLGQTTTNEKLFF TGTGCCAGCAGTTTGTTGGGTCAGACAACAACTAATGAAAAACTGTTTTTT
TRBD1 TRBJ2-5 few TRBV29-1 CSVDGQGMETQYF TGCAGCGTAGACGGACAGGGAATGGAGACCCAGTACTTC
TRBD2 TRBJ2-1 - TRBV29-1 CSAGTSGNNEQFF TGCAGCGCTGGGACTAGCGGAAACAATGAGCAGTTCTTC
- TRBJ2-5 - TRBV2 CASSEGTAWGTQYF TGTGCCAGCAGTGAAGGAACCGCCTGGGGGACCCAGTACTTC
- TRBJ2-3 - TRBV10-3 CAIMNSGDTDTQYF TGTGCCATCATGAATAGCGGAGACACAGATACGCAGTATTTT
- TRBJ2-7 - TRBV21-1 CASSKKDSLSRRLSYEQYF TGTGCCAGCAGCAAAAAGGACAGTTTGAGTAGGCGACTCTCCTACGAGCAGTACTTC
- TRBJ1-2 - TRBV30 CAWSRPSYGYTF TGTGCCTGGAGCCGACCGAGCTATGGCTACACCTTC
TRBD2 TRBJ2-3 few TRBV28 CASSLGGLGTDTQYF TGTGCCAGCAGTTTAGGCGGACTAGGCACAGATACGCAGTATTTT
- TRBJ2-7 - TRBV30 CAWNTGNSYEQYF TGTGCCTGGAACACAGGGAACTCCTACGAGCAGTACTTC
TRBD2 TRBJ2-2 - TRBV29-1 CSVARFGGAGELFF TGCAGCGTTGCGCGGTTCGGGGGGGCCGGGGAGCTGTTTTTT
- TRBJ2-7 - TRBV5-1 CASSLEPGTDEQYF TGCGCCAGCAGCTTGGAGCCAGGAACCGACGAGCAGTACTTC
TRBD2 TRBJ2-5 - TRBV2 CASTLSASGYQETQYF TGTGCCAGCACCTTGAGTGCTAGCGGGTACCAAGAGACCCAGTACTTC
TRBD1 TRBJ1-1 - TRBV5-1 CASSRTGQLTEAFF TGCGCCAGCAGCCGAACGGGACAGCTCACTGAAGCTTTCTTT
- TRBJ2-5 - TRBV7-2 CASSRPGGGPETQYF TGTGCCAGCAGCCGCCCCGGTGGGGGGCCGGAGACCCAGTACTTC
- TRBJ1-4 few TRBV29-1 CSVGTVLNEKLFF TGCAGCGTTGGGACAGTTCTAAATGAAAAACTGTTTTTT
- TRBJ2-3 - TRBV27 CASKTTSDTQYF TGTGCCAGCAAGACTACCTCAGATACGCAGTATTTT
- TRBJ1-1 - TRBV2 CASRAAGPEAFF TGTGCCAGCAGGGCGGCTGGTCCAGAAGCTTTCTTT
- TRBJ1-1 - TRBV30 CAWSWGTEAFF TGTGCCTGGAGTTGGGGCACTGAAGCTTTCTTT
- TRBJ1-4 - TRBV7-2 CASSPDTFNEKLFF TGTGCCAGCAGCCCTGACACGTTCAATGAAAAACTGTTTTTT
- TRBJ2-5 - TRBV29-1 CSVDRNQETQYF TGCAGCGTTGACAGGAACCAAGAGACCCAGTACTTC
- TRBJ1-3 few TRBV29-1 CSVEVGSGNTIYF TGCAGCGTTGAAGTGGGCTCTGGAAACACCATATATTTT
- TRBJ2-5 few TRBV18 CASSDTWTQYF TGTGCCAGCTCAGACACTTGGACCCAGTACTTC
- TRBJ2-3 - TRBV28 CASSLGSTLTDTQYF TGTGCCAGCAGTTTAGGTTCCACCCTCACAGATACGCAGTATTTT
TRBD2 TRBJ2-1 few TRBV7-2 CASSSTPGTSSEQFF TGTGCCAGCAGCTCTACCCCCGGGACTAGCAGCGAGCAGTTCTTC
- TRBJ2-1 few TRBV2 CASRLDSGNEQFF TGTGCCAGCAGGTTGGACTCCGGCAATGAGCAGTTCTTC
TRBD2 TRBJ2-3 - TRBV29-1 CSVEVPGRGGPDTQYF TGCAGCGTTGAAGTCCCGGGACGGGGGGGCCCAGATACGCAGTATTTT
- TRBJ2-7 - TRBV5-6 CASSFLTGDPHEQYF TGTGCCAGCAGCTTCTTAACGGGAGATCCCCACGAGCAGTACTTC
TRBD2 TRBJ2-5 - TRBV4-3 CASSHPTSGEETQYF TGCGCCAGCAGCCACCCGACTAGCGGAGAAGAGACCCAGTACTTC
- TRBJ2-5 - TRBV10-3 CAISDRATQYF TGTGCCATCAGTGACCGTGCGACCCAGTACTTC
TRBD2 TRBJ2-3 once TRBV4-3 CASSQELLAGATDTQYF TGCGCCAGCAGCCAAGAGTTGCTAGCGGGAGCCACAGATACGCAGTATTTT
- TRBJ2-7 - TRBV21-1 CASSKVPAGFAYEQYF TGTGCCAGCAGCAAAGTCCCAGCGGGGTTTGCCTACGAGCAGTACTTC
TRBD1 TRBJ2-3 - TRBV18 CASSPPIWTGTTDTQYF TGTGCCAGCTCACCACCGATCTGGACAGGGACCACAGATACGCAGTATTTT
TRBD2 TRBJ2-5 - TRBV28 CASAPREGLFQGTQYF TGTGCCAGCGCCCCTCGGGAGGGGCTGTTCCAGGGGACCCAGTACTTC
- TRBJ2-6 - TRBV30 CAWSTGANVLTF TGTGCCTGGAGTACTGGGGCCAACGTCCTGACTTTC
- TRBJ2-5 few TRBV29-1 CSVGGAWKTQYF TGCAGCGTCGGTGGCGCTTGGAAGACCCAGTACTTC
- TRBJ1-1 - TRBV30 CAWMGVGNTEAFF TGTGCCTGGATGGGGGTTGGGAACACTGAAGCTTTCTTT
- TRBJ2-4 - TRBV2 CASRDRIGKNIQYF TGTGCCAGCAGGGATAGGATAGGGAAAAACATTCAGTACTTC
- TRBJ2-1 once TRBV30 CACIRDPSYNEQFF TGTGCCTGCATCCGGGACCCCTCCTACAATGAGCAGTTCTTC
- TRBJ2-3 few TRBV29-1 CSVQGGTDTQYF TGCAGCGTTCAGGGCGGCACAGATACGCAGTATTTT
- TRBJ2-1 few TRBV29-1 CSVSGTAGGYNEQFF TGCAGCGTTTCTGGGACGGCAGGGGGGTACAATGAGCAGTTCTTC
- TRBJ2-2 few TRBV30 CGAASTGELFF TGCGGAGCGGCTAGCACCGGGGAGCTGTTTTTT